This T cell receptor beta chain was identified in a study of T cells in Graves' hyperthyroidism and ophthalmopathy. This clonotype has ten or more counts. V was clipped by 6 bases and J by 5 bases; unmatched bases: 7. The CDR3 covers 15 residues. Germline V gene data show CDR1 as MNHNS and CDR2 as SASEGT. Amplification of TCR beta CDR3 regions was performed using RNA transcripts as template. TCR CDR3 underwent first-round RT-PCR with the HTBI primer set. MiXCR, applied by TCRdb to the multiplex PCR reads, yields one record per CDR3 protein. In the table there are 300,000 to 350,000 distinct CDR3 sequences, over 15% of which are singletons. Hyperthyroidism of Graves' type that showed no ophthalmopathy progression within 18 months was stable. Newly diagnosed hyperthyroidism patients aged 18 to 65 years had disease lasting under 2 months.

The sequenced sample was blood. The source is a woman aged 50 to 60 with Graves' hyperthyroidism. The rearrangement uses TRBV6-1 and TRBJ2-1, with 10 bases aligning to TRBD2. CDR3 nucleotides: TGTGCCAGCAGCTCTAGCGGGAGCCTGAACAATGAGCAGTTCTTC. Its protein is CASSSSGSLNNEQFF.